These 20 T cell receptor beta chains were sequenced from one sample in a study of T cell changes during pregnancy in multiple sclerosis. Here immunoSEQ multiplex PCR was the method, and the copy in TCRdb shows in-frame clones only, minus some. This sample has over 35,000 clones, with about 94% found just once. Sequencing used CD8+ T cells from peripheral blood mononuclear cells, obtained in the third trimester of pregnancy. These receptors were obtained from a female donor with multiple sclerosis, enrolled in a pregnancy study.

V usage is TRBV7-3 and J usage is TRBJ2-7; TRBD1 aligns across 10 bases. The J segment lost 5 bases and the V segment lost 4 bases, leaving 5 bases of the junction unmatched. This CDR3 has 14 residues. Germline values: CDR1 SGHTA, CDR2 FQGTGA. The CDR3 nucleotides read TGTGCCAGCAGCTCCTCCGGGACAGGGGACGAGCAGTACTTC. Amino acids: CASSSSGTGDEQYF.

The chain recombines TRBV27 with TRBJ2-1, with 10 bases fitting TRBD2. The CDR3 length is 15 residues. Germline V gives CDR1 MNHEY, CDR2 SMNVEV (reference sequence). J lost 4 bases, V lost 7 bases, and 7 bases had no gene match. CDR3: CASKIGTSVYNEQFF. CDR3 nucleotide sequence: TGTGCCAGCAAGATAGGGACTAGCGTATACAATGAGCAGTTCTTC.

CDR3 region: CASSEAPVAGKSYEQYF. Here the CDR3 DNA reads TGTGCCAGCTCCGAGGCCCCGGTGGCAGGGAAGTCCTACGAGCAGTACTTC. The chain employs TRBV13 and TRBJ2-7, with TRBD1 as a possible D gene (5 bases). Trimming stripped 8 bases from V and 1 base from J, with 24 bases between. The CDR3 runs 17 residues. Germline V gene data show CDR1 as PRHDT and CDR2 as FYEKMQ (reference sequence).

In nucleotides, the CDR3 is TGTGCCAGCGGACCGGGACTCGAGCAGTACTTC. It is translated as CASGPGLEQYF. J is TRBJ2-7 and V is TRBV27, with D perhaps TRBD2 (6 bases). Trimming stripped 8 bases from V and 6 bases from J, with 11 bases between. The CDR3 has 11 amino acids. CDR1 is MNHEY and CDR2 is SMNVEV in the germline V gene (reference sequence).

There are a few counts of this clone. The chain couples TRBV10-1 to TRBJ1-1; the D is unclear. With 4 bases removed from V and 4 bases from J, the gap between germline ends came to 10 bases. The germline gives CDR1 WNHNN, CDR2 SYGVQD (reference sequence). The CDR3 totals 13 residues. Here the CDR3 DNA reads TGCGCCAGCAGTGGATTTTTCAGCACTGAAGCTTTCTTT. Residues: CASSGFFSTEAFF.

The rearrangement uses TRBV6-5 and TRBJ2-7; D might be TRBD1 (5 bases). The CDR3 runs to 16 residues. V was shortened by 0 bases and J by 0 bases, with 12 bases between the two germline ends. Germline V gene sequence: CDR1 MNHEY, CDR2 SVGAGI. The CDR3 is CASSYSTTASSYEQYF. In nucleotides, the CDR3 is TGTGCCAGCAGTTACTCCACGACAGCGAGCTCCTACGAGCAGTACTTC.

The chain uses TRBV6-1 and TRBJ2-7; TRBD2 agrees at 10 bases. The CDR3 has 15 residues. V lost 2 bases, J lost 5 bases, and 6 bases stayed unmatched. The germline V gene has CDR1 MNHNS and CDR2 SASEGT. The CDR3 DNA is TGTGCCAGCAGTGAATGGCGCACTAGCGGGAACGAGCAGTACTTC. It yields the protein CASSEWRTSGNEQYF.

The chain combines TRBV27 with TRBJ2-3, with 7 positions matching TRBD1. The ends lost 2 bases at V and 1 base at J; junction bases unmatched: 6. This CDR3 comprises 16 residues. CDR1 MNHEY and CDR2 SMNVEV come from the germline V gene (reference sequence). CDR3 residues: CASSLKGGPGTDTQYF. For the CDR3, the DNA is TGTGCCAGCAGTTTAAAAGGGGGCCCCGGCACAGATACGCAGTATTTT.

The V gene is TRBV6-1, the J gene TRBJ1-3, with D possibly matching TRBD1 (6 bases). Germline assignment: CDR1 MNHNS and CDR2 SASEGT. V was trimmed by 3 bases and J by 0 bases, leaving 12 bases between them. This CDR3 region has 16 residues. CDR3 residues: CASSDGRDISGNTIYF. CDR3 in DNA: TGTGCCAGCAGTGATGGCCGGGACATCTCTGGAAACACCATATATTTT.

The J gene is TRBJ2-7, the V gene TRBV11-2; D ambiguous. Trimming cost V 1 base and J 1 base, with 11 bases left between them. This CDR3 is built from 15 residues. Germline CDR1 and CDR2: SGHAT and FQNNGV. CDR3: CASSLVTDVSYEQYF. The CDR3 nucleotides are TGTGCCAGCAGCTTAGTAACAGATGTGTCCTACGAGCAGTACTTC.

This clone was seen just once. The CDR3 is CATSSQGFAFF. The CDR3 DNA follows: TGTGCCACCAGCAGCCAGGGGTTCGCTTTCTTT. V and J are TRBV15 and TRBJ1-1, with D perhaps matching TRBD1 (6 bases). V dropped 3 bases and J dropped 11 bases, with 10 bases sitting between them. CDR1 and CDR2 from the germline V gene are LNHNV and YYDKDF (reference sequence). The CDR3 is made up of 11 amino acids.

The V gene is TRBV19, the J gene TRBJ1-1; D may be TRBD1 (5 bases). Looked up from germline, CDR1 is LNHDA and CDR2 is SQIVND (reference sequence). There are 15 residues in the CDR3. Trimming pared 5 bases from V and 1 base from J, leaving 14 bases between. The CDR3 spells CASSGSTDRNTEAFF. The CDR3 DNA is TGTGCCAGTAGTGGTTCGACAGACCGGAACACTGAAGCTTTCTTT.

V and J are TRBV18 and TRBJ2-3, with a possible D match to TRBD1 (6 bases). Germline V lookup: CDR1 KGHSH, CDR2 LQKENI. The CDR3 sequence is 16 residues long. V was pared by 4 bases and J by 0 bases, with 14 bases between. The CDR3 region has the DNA TGTGCCAGCTCACTTAGACAGGAGGTTAGCACAGATACGCAGTATTTT. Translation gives CASSLRQEVSTDTQYF.

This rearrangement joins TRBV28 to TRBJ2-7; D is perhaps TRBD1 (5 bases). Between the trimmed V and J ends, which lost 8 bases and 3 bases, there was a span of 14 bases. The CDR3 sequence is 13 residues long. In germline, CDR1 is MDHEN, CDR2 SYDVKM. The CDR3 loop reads CASSLRDIYEQYF. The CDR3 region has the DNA TGTGCCAGCTCTCTCAGGGATATCTACGAGCAGTACTTC.

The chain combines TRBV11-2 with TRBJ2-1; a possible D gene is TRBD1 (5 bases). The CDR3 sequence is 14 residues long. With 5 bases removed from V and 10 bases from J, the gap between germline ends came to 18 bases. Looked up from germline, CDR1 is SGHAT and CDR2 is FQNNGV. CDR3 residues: CASSPHGMNREQFF. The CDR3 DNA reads TGTGCCAGCAGCCCCCACGGCATGAACAGGGAGCAGTTCTTC.

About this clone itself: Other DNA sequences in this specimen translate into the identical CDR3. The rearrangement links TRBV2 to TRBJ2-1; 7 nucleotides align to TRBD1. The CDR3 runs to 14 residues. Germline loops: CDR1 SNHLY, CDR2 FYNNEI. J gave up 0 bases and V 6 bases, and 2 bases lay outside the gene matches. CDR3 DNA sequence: TGTGCCAGCAGCCGGGACAGCTCCTACAATGAGCAGTTCTTC. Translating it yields CASSRDSSYNEQFF. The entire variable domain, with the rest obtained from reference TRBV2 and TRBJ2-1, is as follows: EPEVTQTPSHQVTQMGQEVILRCVPISNHLYFYWYRQILGQKVEFLVSFYNNEISEKSEIFDDQFSVERPDGSNFTLKIRSTKLEDSAMYFCASSRDSSYNEQFFGPGTRLTVL.

The CDR3 here is CASSARRGPYEQYF. Here the CDR3 DNA reads TGTGCCAGCAGCGCGAGGAGGGGTCCCTACGAGCAGTACTTC. This chain connects TRBV5-8 to TRBJ2-7, with a tentative D call TRBD2 (6 bases). This CDR3 contains 14 residues. Germline CDR1 SGHTS, CDR2 YDEGEE. V was shortened by 4 bases and J by 2 bases, with 13 bases between the two germline ends.

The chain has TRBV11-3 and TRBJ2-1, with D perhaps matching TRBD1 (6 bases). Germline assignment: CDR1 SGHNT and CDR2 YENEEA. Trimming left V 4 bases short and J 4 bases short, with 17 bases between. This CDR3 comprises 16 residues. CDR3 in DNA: TGTGCCAGCAGCTCGCCAAGGGACACCAATTACAATGAGCAGTTCTTC. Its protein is CASSSPRDTNYNEQFF. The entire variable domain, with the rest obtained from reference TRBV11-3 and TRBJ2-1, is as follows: EAGVVQSPRYKIIEKKQPVAFWCNPISGHNTLYWYLQNLGQGPELLIRYENEEAVDDSQLPKDRFSAERLKGVDSTLKIQPAELGDSAVYLCASSSPRDTNYNEQFFGPGTRLTVL.

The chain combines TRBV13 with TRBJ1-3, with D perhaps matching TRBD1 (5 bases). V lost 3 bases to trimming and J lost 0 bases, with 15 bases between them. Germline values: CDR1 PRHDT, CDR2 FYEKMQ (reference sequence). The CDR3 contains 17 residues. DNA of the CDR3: TGTGCCAGCAGCTTTGGGGCCGGGGGGAGCTCTGGAAACACCATATATTTT. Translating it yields CASSFGAGGSSGNTIYF.

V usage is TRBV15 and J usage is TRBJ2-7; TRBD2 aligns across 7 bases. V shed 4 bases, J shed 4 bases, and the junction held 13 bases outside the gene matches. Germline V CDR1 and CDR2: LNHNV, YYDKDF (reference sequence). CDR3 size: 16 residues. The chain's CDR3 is CATSTNLGLVRYEQYF. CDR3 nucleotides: TGTGCCACCAGCACAAACCTCGGACTAGTGAGGTACGAGCAGTACTTC.